This T cell receptor beta chain was retrieved from a study of cytomegalovirus exposure and HLA in healthy donors. This CDR3 spans 13 amino acids. Trimming removed 6 bases at V and 4 bases at J, with 12 bases between. CDR1 and CDR2 (germline): SNHLY, FYNNEI. Primers: 60 Vbeta forward and 13 Jbeta reverse. Assay: immunoSEQ multiplex PCR; the TCRdb copy retains only in-frame clones and omits some. Among tens of thousands of clones listed, roughly 84% were seen once. This chain joins TRBV2 and TRBJ2-5, with D possibly being TRBD1 (7 bases). Material for sequencing was PBMCs. This receptor was obtained from a woman aged 25-40 years in good health and CMV-seronegative. CDR3 protein: CASRPRGVETQYF. In nucleotides, the CDR3 is TGTGCCAGCAGGCCCAGGGGGGTAGAGACCCAGTACTTC.